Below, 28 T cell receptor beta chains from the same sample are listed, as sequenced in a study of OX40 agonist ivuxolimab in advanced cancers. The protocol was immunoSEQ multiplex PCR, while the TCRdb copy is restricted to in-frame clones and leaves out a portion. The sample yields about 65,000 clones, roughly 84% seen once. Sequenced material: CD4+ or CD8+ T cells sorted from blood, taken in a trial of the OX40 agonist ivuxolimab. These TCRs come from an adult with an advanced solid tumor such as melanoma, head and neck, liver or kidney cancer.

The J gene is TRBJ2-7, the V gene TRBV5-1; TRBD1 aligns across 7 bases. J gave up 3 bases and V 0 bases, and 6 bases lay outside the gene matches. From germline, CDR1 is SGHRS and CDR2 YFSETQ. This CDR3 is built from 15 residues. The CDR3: CASSLEGGKNYEQYF. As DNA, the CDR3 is TGCGCCAGCAGCTTGGAAGGGGGCAAGAACTACGAGCAGTACTTC.

This CDR3 reads CASSLDLQRNTEAFF. CDR3 nucleotide sequence: TGCGCCAGCAGCTTGGATTTACAGCGGAACACTGAAGCTTTCTTT. V gene TRBV5-1 combines with J gene TRBJ1-1; no firm D call. CDR3 length: 15 residues. Deletions cut 0 bases from V and 1 base from J, with 10 bases between. Germline V CDR1 and CDR2: SGHRS, YFSETQ. Supplemented by reference TRBV5-1 and TRBJ1-1, the full variable domain reads KAGVTQTPRYLIKTRGQQVTLSCSPISGHRSVSWYQQTPGQGLQFLFEYFSETQRNKGNFPGRFSGRQFSNSRSEMNVSTLELGDSALYLCASSLDLQRNTEAFFGQGTRLTVV.

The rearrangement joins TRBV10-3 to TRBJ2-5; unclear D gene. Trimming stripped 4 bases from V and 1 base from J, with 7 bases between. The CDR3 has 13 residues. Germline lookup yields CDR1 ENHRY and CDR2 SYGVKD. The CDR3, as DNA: TGTGCCATCAGTGGAGGATTCCAAGAGACCCAGTACTTC. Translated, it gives CAISGGFQETQYF.

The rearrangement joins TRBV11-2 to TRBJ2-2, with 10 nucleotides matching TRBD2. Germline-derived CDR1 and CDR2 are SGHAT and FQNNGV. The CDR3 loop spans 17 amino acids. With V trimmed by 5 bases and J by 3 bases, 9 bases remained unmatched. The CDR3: CASSPIPTSGHTGELFF. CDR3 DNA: TGTGCCAGCAGCCCAATCCCGACTAGCGGGCACACCGGGGAGCTGTTTTTT.

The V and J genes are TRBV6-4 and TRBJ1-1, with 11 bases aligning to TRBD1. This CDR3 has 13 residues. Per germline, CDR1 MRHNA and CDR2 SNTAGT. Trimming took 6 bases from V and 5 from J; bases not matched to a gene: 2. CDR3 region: CASRDRGQTEAFF. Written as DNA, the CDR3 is TGTGCCAGCAGGGACAGGGGGCAGACTGAAGCTTTCTTT.

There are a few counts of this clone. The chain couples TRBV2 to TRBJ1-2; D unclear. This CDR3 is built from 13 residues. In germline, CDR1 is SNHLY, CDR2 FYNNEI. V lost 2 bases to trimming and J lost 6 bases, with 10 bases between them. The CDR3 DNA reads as TGTGCCAGCAGTGAACACAGCCGGGATGGCTACACCTTC. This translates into CASSEHSRDGYTF.

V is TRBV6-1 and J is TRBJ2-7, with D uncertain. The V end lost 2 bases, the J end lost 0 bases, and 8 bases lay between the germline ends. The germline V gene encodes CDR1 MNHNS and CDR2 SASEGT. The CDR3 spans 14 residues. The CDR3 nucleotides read TGTGCCAGCAGTGAATATTATAGCTCCTACGAGCAGTACTTC. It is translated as CASSEYYSSYEQYF.

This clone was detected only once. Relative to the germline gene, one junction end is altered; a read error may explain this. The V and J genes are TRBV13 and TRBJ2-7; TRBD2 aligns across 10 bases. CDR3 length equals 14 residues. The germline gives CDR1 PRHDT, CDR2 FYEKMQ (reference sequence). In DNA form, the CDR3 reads TGTGCCAGCACCTTAGCGGGGGGAACCTACGAGCAGTACTTC. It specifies CASTLAGGTYEQYF.

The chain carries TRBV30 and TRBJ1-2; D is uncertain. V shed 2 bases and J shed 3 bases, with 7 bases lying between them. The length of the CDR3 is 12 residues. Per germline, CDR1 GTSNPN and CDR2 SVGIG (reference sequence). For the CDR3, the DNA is TGTGCCTGGAGTATTCGATACTATGGCTACACCTTC. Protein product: CAWSIRYYGYTF.

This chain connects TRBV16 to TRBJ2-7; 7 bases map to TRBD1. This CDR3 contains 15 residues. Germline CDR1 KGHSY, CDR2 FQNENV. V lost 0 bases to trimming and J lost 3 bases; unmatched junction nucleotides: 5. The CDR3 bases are TGTGCCAGCAGCCAATCCGGGACAGTGGTCTACGAGCAGTACTTC. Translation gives CASSQSGTVVYEQYF.

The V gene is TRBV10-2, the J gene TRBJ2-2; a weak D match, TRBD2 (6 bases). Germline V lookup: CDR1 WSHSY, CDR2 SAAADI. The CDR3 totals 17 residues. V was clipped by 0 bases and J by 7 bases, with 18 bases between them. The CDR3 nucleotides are TGCGCCAGCAGTGAGTCGACGGCCTTGGGACTTAGCGGGGAGCTGTTTTTT. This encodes CASSESTALGLSGELFF.

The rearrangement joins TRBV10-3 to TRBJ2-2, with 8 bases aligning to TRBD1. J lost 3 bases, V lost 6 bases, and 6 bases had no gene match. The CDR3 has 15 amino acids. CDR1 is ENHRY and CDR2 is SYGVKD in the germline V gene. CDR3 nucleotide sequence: TGTGCCATCAGCCCCGGGACAGGTTACACCGGGGAGCTGTTTTTT. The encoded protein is CAISPGTGYTGELFF.

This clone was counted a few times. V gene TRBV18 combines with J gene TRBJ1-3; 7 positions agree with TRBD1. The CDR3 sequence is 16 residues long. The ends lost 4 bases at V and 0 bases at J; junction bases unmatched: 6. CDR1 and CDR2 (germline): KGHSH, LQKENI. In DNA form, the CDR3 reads TGTGCCAGCTCACAGGGACAGTCGGACTCTGGAAACACCATATATTTT. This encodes CASSQGQSDSGNTIYF.

The CDR3, as DNA: TGTGCCAGCAGCTTAATGGTTAGCGGGGTCAGGTCCGGGGAGCTGTTTTTT. Amino acid sequence: CASSLMVSGVRSGELFF. The rearrangement uses TRBV7-3 and TRBJ2-2, with 8 bases lining up with TRBD2. CDR1 is SGHTA and CDR2 is FQGTGA in the germline V gene. CDR3 length equals 17 residues. J was trimmed by 6 bases and V by 1 base; bases with no gene match: 10.

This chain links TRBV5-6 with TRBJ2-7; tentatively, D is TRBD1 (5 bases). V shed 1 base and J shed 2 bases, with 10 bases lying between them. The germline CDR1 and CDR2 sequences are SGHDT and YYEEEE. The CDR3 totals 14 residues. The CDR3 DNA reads TGTGCCAGCAGCTTGCCCAGGGCACCCTACGAGCAGTACTTC. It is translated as CASSLPRAPYEQYF.

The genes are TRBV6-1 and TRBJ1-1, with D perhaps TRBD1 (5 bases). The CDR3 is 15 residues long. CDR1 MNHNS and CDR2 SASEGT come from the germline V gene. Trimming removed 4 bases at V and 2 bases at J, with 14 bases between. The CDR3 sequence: CASSAGSTRNTEAFF. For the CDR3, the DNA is TGTGCCAGCAGTGCAGGGTCTACAAGAAACACTGAAGCTTTCTTT.

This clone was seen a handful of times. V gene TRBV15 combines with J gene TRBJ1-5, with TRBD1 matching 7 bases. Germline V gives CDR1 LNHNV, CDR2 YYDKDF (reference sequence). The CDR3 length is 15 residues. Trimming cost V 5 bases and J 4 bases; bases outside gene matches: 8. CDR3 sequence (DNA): TGTGCCACCAGCTCAGGGAGGGGGCCAAATCAGCCCCAGCATTTT. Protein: CATSSGRGPNQPQHF.

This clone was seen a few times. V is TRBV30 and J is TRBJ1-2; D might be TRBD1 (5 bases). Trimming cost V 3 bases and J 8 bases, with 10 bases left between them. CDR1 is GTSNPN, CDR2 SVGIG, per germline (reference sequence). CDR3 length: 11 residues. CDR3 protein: CAWSRALGYTF. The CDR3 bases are TGTGCCTGGAGCAGGGCCCTGGGCTACACCTTC.

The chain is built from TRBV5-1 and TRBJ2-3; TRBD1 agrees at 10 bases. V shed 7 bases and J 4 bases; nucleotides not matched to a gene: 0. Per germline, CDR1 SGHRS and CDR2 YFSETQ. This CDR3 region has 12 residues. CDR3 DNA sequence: TGCGCCAGCGGGACAGGGGCAGATACGCAGTATTTT. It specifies CASGTGADTQYF.

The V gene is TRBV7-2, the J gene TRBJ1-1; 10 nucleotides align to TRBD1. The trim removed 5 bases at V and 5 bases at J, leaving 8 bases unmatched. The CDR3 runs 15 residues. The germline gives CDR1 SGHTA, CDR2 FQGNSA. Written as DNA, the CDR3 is TGTGCCAGCAGCGTAAGACAGGGGGCGAGAACTGAAGCTTTCTTT. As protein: CASSVRQGARTEAFF.

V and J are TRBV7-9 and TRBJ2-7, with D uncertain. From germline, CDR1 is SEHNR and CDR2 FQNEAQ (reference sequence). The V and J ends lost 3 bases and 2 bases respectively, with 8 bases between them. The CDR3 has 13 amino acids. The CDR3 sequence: CASSFGATYEQYF. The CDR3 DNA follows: TGTGCCAGCAGCTTCGGAGCAACCTACGAGCAGTACTTC.

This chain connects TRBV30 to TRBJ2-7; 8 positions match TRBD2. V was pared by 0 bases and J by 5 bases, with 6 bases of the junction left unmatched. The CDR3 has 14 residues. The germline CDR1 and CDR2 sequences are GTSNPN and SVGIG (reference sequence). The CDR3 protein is CAWSVGGLGNEQYF. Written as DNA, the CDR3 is TGTGCCTGGAGTGTGGGGGGACTAGGCAACGAGCAGTACTTC. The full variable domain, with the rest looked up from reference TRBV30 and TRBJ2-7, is SQTIHQWPATLVQPVGSPLSLECTVEGTSNPNLYWYRQAAGRGLQLLFYSVGIGQISSEVPQNLSASRPQDRQFILSSKKLLLSDSGFYLCAWSVGGLGNEQYFGPGTRLTVT.

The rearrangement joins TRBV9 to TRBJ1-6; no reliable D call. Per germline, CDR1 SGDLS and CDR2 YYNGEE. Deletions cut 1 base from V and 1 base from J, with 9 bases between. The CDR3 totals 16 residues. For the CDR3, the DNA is TGTGCCAGCAGCGTAATGGAGAGGTCCTATAATTCACCCCTCCACTTT. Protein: CASSVMERSYNSPLHF.

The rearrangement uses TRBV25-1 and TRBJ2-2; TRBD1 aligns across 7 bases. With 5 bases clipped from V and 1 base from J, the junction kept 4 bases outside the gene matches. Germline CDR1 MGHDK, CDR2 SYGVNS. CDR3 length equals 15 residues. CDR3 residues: CASSTRTGNTGELFF. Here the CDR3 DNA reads TGTGCCAGCAGTACCCGGACAGGGAACACCGGGGAGCTGTTTTTT.

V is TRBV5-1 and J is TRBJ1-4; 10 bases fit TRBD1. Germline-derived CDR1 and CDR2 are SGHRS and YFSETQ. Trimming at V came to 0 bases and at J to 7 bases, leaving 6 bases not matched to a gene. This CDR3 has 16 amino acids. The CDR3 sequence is CASSLGGTGAAEKLFF. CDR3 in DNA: TGCGCCAGCAGCTTGGGAGGGACAGGGGCGGCTGAAAAACTGTTTTTT.

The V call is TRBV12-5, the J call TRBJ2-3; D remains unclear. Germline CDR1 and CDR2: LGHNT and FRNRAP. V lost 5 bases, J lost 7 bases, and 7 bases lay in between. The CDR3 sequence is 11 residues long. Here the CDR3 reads CASGLMNTQYF. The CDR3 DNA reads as TGTGCTAGTGGTCTGATGAATACGCAGTATTTT.

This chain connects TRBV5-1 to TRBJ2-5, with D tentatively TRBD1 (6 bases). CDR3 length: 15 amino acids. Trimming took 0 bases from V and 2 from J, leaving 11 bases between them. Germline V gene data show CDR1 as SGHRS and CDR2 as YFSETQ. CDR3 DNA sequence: TGCGCCAGCAGCTTGGGGTCCAGGGGACAAGAGACCCAGTACTTC. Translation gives CASSLGSRGQETQYF.

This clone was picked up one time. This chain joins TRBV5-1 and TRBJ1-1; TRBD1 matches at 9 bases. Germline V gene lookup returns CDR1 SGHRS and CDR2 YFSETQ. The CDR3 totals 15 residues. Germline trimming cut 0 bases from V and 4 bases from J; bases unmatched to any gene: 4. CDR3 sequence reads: CASSLERDRATEAFF. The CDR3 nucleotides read TGCGCCAGCAGCTTGGAAAGGGACAGGGCCACTGAAGCTTTCTTT.